This T cell receptor (beta chain) was sequenced for a study of CD8 T cell repertoires and HIV-1 epitope variants. Sequenced by immunoSEQ multiplex PCR; TCRdb stores in-frame clones only, minus some. The sample holds approximately 5,000 clones; roughly 70% are singletons and the top ten take about 40%. Germline loops: CDR1 KGHSH, CDR2 LQKENI. This CDR3 is 15 amino acids long. V was pared by 6 bases and J by 5 bases, with 19 bases between. On this clone itself: No antigen is known for it.

J is TRBJ2-5 and V is TRBV18, with D perhaps matching TRBD1 (6 bases). The sequenced sample consisted of cultured CD8+ T cells derived from PBMCs. The TCR comes from a male donor with HIV. CDR3 protein: CASSIIPQGVETQYF. Here the CDR3 DNA reads TGTGCCAGCTCTATAATCCCACAGGGAGTCGAGACCCAGTACTTC.